One and the same sample provided the 5 T cell receptor beta chains below, sequenced in a study of CD8 T cells in ankylosing spondylitis. Each CDR3 protein is one row after TCRdb ran MiXCR on the 5' RACE reads. Among roughly 120,000 distinct CDR3 sequences listed, around 13% were seen once. Sequences were obtained from blood, either unsorted or a sorted T cell fraction (not recorded which). The receptors originated from a female donor with ankylosing spondylitis or in good health (not recorded which).

This clonotype was detected a few times. This chain connects TRBV20-1 to TRBJ2-1; 10 bases align to TRBD2. Trimming cost V 6 bases and J 7 bases; bases outside gene matches: 12. The CDR3 is 15 residues long. Germline CDR1 is DFQATT and CDR2 is SNEGSKA (reference sequence). The CDR3 loop reads CSARRAGGPNNEQFF. The CDR3 DNA sequence: TGCAGTGCCCGCCGAGCGGGGGGGCCTAATAATGAGCAGTTCTTC.

This clonotype was observed at least ten times. V usage is TRBV5-1 and J usage is TRBJ1-1; TRBD1 might be the D (6 bases). V lost 4 bases to trimming and J lost 3 bases, with 16 bases between them. This CDR3 region has 15 residues. The germline gives CDR1 SGHRS, CDR2 YFSETQ. The CDR3 reads CASSVYRAMDTEAFF. The CDR3 nucleotides read TGCGCCAGCAGCGTCTACAGGGCGATGGACACTGAAGCTTTCTTT. Variable domain in full (rest from reference TRBV5-1 and TRBJ1-1): KAGVTQTPRYLIKTRGQQVTLSCSPISGHRSVSWYQQTPGQGLQFLFEYFSETQRNKGNFPGRFSGRQFSNSRSEMNVSTLELGDSALYLCASSVYRAMDTEAFFGQGTRLTVV.

This clonotype was found many times. The CDR3 here is CASSLGRFYEQYF. CDR3 nucleotides: TGTGCCAGCAGTTTAGGCAGATTCTACGAGCAGTACTTC. The chain uses TRBV12-3 or TRBV12-4 and TRBJ2-7; D is ambiguous. This CDR3 is built from 13 residues. The ends were cut back, 1 base at V and 3 bases at J, with 7 bases in the middle.

This clonotype showed up many times. V gene TRBV12-3 or TRBV12-4 combines with J gene TRBJ2-4, with D tentatively TRBD2 (6 bases). This CDR3 spans 14 amino acids. Trimming cost V 4 bases and J 6 bases, with 13 bases left between them. CDR3 bases: TGTGCCAGCAGTTCTACTATCGGGGGAAACATTCAGTACTTC. The encoded protein is CASSSTIGGNIQYF.

This clonotype was seen repeatedly, ten times or more. This chain connects TRBV20-1 to TRBJ2-3; D is uncertain. The CDR3 has 10 amino acids. V was pared by 3 bases and J by 4 bases, with 2 bases between. Germline loops: CDR1 DFQATT, CDR2 SNEGSKA (reference sequence). CDR3 nucleotides: TGCAGTGCTAGCGCAGATACGCAGTATTTT. Encoded protein: CSASADTQYF.